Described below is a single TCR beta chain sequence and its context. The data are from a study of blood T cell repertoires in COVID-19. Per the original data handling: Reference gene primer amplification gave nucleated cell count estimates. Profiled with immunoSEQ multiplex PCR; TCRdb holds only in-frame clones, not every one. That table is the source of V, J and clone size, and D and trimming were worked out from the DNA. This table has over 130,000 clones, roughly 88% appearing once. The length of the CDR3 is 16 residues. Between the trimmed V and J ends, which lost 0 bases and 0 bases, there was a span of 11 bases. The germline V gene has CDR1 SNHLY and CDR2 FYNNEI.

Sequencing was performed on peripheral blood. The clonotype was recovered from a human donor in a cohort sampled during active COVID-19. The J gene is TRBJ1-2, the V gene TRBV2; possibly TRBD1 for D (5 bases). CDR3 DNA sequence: TGTGCCAGCAGTGAAGCTTCAGGGAAGGCTAACTATGGCTACACCTTC. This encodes CASSEASGKANYGYTF. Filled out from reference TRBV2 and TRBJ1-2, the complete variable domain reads EPEVTQTPSHQVTQMGQEVILRCVPISNHLYFYWYRQILGQKVEFLVSFYNNEISEKSEIFDDQFSVERPDGSNFTLKIRSTKLEDSAMYFCASSEASGKANYGYTFGSGTRLTVV.